This TCR beta chain is from a study of Ad26.COV2.S vaccination and SARS-CoV-2 variants. The sample holds one count of this clone. The antigen is not known. Losses at the gene ends were 5 bases for V and 3 bases for J; bases not matched to a gene: 7. Looked up from germline, CDR1 is PRHDT and CDR2 is FYEKMQ (reference sequence). The CDR3 runs to 15 residues. Study-level points and caveats: Vaccinated individuals (as opposed to placebo recipients) had higher spike-specific TCR breadth. Breadth measured for non-spike TCRs was similar across vaccine and placebo recipients. Measurements of TCR breadth and depth may have given underestimates of the total T cell responses.

Sequencing was performed with immunoSEQ multiplex PCR; in TCRdb, only in-frame clones are kept and a portion is missing. The top ten clones hold 5% of a sample with under 150,000 clones, 86% of them seen once. The sample was peripheral blood, taken after recovery from COVID-19. V and J are TRBV13 and TRBJ1-1; 9 nucleotides agree with TRBD1. This clonotype was obtained from a human donor who had recovered from COVID-19. The CDR3 nucleotides read TGTGCCAGCAGCCTACAGGGGGCGCAGGACACTGAAGCTTTCTTT. Residues: CASSLQGAQDTEAFF.